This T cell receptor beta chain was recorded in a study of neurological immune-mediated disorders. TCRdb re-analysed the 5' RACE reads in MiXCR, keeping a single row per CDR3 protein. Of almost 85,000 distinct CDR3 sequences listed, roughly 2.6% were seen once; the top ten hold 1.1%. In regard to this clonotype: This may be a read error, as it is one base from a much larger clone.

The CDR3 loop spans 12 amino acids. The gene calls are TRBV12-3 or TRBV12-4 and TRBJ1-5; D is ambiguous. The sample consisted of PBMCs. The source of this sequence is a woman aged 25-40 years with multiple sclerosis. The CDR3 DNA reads TGTGACAGCAGTTTAGTCCCGGAGCCCCAGCATTTT. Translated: CDSSLVPEPQHF.